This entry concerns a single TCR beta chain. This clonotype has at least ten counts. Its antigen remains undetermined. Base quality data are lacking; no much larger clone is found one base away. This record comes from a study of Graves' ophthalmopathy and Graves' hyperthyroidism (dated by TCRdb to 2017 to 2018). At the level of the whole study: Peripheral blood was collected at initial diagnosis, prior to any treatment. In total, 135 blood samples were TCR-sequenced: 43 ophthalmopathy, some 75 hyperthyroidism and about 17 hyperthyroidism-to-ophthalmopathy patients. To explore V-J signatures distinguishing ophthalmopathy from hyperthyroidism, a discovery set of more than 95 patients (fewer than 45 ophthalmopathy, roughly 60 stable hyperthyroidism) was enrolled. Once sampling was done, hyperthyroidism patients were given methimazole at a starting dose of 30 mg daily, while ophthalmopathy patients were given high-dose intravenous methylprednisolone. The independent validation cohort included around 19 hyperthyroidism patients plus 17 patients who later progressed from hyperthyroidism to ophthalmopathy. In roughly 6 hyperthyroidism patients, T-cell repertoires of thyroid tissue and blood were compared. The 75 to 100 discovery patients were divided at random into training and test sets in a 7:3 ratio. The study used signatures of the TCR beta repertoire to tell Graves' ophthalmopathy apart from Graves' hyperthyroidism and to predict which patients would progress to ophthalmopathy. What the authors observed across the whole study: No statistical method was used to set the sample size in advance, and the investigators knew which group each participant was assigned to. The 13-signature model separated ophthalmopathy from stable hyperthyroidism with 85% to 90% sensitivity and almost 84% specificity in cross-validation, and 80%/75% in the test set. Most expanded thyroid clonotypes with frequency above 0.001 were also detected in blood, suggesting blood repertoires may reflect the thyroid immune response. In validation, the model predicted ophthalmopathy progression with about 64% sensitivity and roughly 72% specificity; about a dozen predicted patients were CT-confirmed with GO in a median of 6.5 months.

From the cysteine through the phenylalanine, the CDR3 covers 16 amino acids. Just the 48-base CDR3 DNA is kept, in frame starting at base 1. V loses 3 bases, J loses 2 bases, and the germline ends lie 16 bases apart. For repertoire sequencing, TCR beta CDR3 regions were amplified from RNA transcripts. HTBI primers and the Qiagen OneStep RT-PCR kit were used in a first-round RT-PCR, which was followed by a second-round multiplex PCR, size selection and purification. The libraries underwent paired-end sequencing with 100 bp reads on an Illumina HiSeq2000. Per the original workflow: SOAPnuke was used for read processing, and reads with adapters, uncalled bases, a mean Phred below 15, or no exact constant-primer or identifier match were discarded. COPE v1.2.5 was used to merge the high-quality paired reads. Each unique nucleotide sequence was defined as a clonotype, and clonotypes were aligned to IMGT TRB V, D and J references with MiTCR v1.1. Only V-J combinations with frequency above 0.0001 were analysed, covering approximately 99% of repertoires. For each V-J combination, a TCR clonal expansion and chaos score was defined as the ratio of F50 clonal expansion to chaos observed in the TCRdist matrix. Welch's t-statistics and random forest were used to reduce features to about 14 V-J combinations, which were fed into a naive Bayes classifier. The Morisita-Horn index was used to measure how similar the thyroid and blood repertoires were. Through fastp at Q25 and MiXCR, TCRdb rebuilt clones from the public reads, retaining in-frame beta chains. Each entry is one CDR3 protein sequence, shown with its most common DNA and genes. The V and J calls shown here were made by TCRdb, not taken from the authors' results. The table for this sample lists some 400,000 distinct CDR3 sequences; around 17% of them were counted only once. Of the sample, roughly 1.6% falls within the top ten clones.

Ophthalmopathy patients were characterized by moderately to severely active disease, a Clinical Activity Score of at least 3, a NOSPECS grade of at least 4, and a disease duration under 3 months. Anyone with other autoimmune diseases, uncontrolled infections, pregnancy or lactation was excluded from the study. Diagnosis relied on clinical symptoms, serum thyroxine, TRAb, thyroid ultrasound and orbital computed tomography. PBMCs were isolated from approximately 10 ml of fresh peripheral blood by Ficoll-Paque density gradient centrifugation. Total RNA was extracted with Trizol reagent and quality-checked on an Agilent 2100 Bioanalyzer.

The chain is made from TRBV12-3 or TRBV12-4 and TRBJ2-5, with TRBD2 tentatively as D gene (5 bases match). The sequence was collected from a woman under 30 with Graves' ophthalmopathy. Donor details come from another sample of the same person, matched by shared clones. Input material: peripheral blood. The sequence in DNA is TGTGCCAGCAGTTTGAGGCGGGCCCTCAAACAAGAGACCCAGTACTTC. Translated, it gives CASSLRRALKQETQYF.